This T cell receptor beta chain was captured by sequencing in a study of chemoradiotherapy in HPV16-positive cancers. At the level of the study: A couple of HPV16-positive patients' cells yielded candidate HPV-specific clones and common motifs.

Overall study findings and caveats: HPV-responsive T-cell expansion during chemoradiotherapy was linked to improved recurrence-free survival in HPV16-positive patients. Candidate HPV-specific clones and E7-related TCR motifs grew in tumor during treatment.

The table came from immunoSEQ multiplex PCR; TCRdb's copy has only in-frame clones and leaves some out. The sample lists about 13,000 clones, roughly 88% seen once, with roughly 5.5% in the top ten. Repeated repertoire sampling spanned the course of chemoradiotherapy. For this clone: Antigen: not known.

Trimming took 1 base from V and 1 from J, leaving 6 bases between them. Looked up from germline, CDR1 is SGHRS and CDR2 is YFSETQ. The CDR3 covers 15 residues. The sequence was collected from a human donor with HPV-associated anogenital cancer. V and J are TRBV5-1 and TRBJ2-6; no clear D. The sequences come from blood, collected from a patient who underwent chemoradiotherapy. This CDR3 is CASSLSFSGANVLTF. In DNA, the CDR3 is TGCGCCAGCAGCTTGAGTTTTTCTGGGGCCAACGTCCTGACTTTC.